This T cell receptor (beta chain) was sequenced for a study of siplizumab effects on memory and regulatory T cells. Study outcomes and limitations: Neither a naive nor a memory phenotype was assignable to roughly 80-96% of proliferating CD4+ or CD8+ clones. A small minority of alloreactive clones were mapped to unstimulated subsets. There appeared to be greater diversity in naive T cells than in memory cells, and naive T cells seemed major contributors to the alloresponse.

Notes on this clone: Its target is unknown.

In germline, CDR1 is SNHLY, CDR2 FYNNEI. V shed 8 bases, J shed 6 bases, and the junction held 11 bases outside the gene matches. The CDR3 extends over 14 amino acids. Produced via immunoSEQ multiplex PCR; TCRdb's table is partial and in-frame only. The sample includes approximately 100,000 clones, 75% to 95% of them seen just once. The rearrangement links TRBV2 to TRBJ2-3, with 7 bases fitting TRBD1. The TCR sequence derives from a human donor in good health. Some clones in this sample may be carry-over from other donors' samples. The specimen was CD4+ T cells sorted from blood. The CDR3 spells CASWDSTPLDTQYF. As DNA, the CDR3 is TGTGCCAGCTGGGACAGCACACCTTTGGATACGCAGTATTTT. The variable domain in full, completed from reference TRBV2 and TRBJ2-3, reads EPEVTQTPSHQVTQMGQEVILRCVPISNHLYFYWYRQILGQKVEFLVSFYNNEISEKSEIFDDQFSVERPDGSNFTLKIRSTKLEDSAMYFCASWDSTPLDTQYFGPGTRLTVL.